The source of this T cell receptor (beta chain) is a study of blood T cell repertoires in COVID-19. Whole-study context: Specimens from acute and convalescent COVID-19 originated in the United States, Italy and Spain. Sample material is recorded as cDNA or gDNA derived from T cells, B-cell-depleted T cells, or PBMCs.

In the authors' methods: Reference gene primer amplification gave estimated nucleated cell counts. Measured with immunoSEQ multiplex PCR; TCRdb has only the in-frame clones, and not every one. The DNA was the basis for D and trimming; V, J and clone size are from that table. The sample lists 160,000 or so clones; approximately 83% were seen once. The CDR3 spans 14 residues. The germline gives CDR1 MGHRA, CDR2 YSYEKL. V dropped 0 bases and J dropped 10 bases, with 15 bases sitting between them. The TCR comes from a human donor in a cohort sampled during active COVID-19. The chain joins TRBV4-1 to TRBJ1-1; D uncertain. The sequenced material came from peripheral blood. The chain's CDR3 is CASSQDRTPLRAFF. For the CDR3, the DNA is TGCGCCAGCAGCCAAGATAGGACTCCCCTTAGAGCTTTCTTT.